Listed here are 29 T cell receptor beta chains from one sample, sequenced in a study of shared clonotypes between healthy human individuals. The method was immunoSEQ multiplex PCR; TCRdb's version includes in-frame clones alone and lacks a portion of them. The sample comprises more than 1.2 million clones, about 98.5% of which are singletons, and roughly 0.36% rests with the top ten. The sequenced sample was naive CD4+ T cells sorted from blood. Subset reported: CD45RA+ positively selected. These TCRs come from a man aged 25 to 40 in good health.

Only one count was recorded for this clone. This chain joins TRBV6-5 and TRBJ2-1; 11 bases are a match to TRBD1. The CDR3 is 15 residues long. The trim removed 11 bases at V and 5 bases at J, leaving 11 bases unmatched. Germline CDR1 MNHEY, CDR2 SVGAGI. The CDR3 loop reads CAATRRDRGDNEQFF. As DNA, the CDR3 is TGTGCCGCCACCCGTCGGGACAGGGGGGACAATGAGCAGTTCTTC.

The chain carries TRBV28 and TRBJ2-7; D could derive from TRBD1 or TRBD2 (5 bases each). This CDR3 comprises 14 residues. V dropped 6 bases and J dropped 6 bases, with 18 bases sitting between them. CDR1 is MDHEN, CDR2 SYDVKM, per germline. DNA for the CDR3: TGTGCCAGCAGCCCAACGGGACGCCGGGGCGAGCAGTACTTC. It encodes CASSPTGRRGEQYF.

As DNA, the CDR3 is TGTGCCAGCAGTGGTCGTGACAGGGGGTTCGGCTTCTACAATGAGCAGTTCTTC. This translates into CASSGRDRGFGFYNEQFF. The V and J genes are TRBV6-1 and TRBJ2-1; 9 bases map to TRBD1. J was trimmed by 3 bases and V by 4 bases; bases with no gene match: 13. This CDR3 has 18 amino acids. The germline CDR1 and CDR2 sequences are MNHNS and SASEGT.

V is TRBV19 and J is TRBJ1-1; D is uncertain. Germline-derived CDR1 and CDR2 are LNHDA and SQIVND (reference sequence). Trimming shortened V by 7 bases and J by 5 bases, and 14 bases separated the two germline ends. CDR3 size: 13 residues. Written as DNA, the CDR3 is TGTGCCAGTAACCCCCTAGGGAGGACTGAAGCTTTCTTT. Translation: CASNPLGRTEAFF.

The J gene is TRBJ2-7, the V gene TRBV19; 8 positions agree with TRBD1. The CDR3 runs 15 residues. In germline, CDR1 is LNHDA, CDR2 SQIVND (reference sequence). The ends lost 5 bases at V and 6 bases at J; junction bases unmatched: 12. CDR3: CASSLGQGSISEQYF. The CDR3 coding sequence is TGTGCCAGTAGTCTCGGACAGGGTTCGATCTCCGAGCAGTACTTC.

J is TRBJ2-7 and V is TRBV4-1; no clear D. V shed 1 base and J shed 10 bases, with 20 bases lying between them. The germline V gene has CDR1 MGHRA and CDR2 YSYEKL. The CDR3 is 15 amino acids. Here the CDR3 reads CASSQGPLLAFPQYF. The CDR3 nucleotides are TGCGCCAGCAGCCAAGGGCCCCTCCTTGCGTTCCCCCAGTACTTC.

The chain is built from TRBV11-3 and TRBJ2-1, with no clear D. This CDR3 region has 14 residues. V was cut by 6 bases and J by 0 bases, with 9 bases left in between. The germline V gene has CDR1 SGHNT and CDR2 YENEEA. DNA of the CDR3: TGTGCCAGCAGTCGGACGAGCTCCTACAATGAGCAGTTCTTC. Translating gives CASSRTSSYNEQFF.

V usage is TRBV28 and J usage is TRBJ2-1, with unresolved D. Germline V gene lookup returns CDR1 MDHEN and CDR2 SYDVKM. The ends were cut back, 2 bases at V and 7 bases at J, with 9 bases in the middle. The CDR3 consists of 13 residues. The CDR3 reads CASSLVARNEQFF. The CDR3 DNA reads TGTGCCAGCAGTTTAGTCGCCCGAAATGAGCAGTTCTTC.

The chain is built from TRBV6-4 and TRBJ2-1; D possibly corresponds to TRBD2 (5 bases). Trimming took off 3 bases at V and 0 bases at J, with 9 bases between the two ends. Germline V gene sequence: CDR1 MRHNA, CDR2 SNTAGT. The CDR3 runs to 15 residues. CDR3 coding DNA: TGTGCCAGCAGTGAAGCGGCACGCTCCTACAATGAGCAGTTCTTC. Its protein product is CASSEAARSYNEQFF.

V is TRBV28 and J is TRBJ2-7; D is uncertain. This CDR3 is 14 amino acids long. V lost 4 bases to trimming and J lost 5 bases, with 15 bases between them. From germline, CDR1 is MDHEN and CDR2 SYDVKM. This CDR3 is CASSSATPEDEQYF. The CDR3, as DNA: TGTGCCAGCAGTTCCGCGACACCCGAGGACGAGCAGTACTTC.

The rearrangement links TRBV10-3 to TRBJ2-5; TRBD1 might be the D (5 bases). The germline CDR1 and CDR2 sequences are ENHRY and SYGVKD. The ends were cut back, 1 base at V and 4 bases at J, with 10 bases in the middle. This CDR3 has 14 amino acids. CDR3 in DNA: TGTGCCATCAGTGAGTTAGGGGTCAGAGAGACCCAGTACTTC. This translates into CAISELGVRETQYF.

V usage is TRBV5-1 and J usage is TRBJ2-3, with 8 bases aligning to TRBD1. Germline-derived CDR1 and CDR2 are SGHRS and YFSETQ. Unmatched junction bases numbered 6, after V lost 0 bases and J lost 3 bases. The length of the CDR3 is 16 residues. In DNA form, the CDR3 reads TGCGCCAGCAGCTTGGCGGACAGGGTCGGTACAGATACGCAGTATTTT. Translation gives CASSLADRVGTDTQYF.

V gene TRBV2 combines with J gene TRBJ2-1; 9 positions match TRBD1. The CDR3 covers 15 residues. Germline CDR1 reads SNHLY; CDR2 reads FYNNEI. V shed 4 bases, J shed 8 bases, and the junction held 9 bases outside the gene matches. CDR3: CASSVIGTGTHEQFF. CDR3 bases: TGTGCCAGCAGTGTAATCGGGACAGGGACCCATGAGCAGTTCTTC.

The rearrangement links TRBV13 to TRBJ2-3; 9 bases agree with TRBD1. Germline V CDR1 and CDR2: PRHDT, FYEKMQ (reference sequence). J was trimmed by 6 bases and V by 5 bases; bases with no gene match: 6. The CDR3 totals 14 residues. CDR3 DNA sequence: TGTGCCAGCAGCCACAGACAGGGGGGTGATACGCAGTATTTT. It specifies CASSHRQGGDTQYF.

CDR3 sequence (DNA): TGTGCCAGCAGCTTATTGCCCACCGCCCTGAACACTGAAGCTTTCTTT. It codes for CASSLLPTALNTEAFF. This rearrangement joins TRBV7-9 to TRBJ1-1; D unclear. Germline loops: CDR1 SEHNR, CDR2 FQNEAQ (reference sequence). V was pared by 2 bases and J by 0 bases, with 13 bases between. The CDR3 has 16 residues.

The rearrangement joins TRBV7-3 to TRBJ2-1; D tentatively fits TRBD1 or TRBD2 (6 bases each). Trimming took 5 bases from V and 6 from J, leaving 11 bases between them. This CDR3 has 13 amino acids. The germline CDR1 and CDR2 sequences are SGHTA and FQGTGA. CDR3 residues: CASSTGGGNEQFF. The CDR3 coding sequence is TGTGCCAGCAGCACCGGAGGGGGCAATGAGCAGTTCTTC.

CDR3 nucleotides: TGCGCCAGCAGCCCCGACCCTCCTCGGACAGGGGGTATCAATGAGCAGTTCTTC. Translated: CASSPDPPRTGGINEQFF. The V call is TRBV5-1, the J call TRBJ2-1, with 10 bases matching TRBD1. V gave up 4 bases and J gave up 6 bases; unmatched junction bases: 16. Germline CDR1 is SGHRS and CDR2 is YFSETQ. The CDR3 contains 18 residues.

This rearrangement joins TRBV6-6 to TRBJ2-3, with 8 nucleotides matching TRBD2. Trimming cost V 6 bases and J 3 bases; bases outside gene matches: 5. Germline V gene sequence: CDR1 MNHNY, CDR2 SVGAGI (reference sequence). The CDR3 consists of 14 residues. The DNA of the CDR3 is TGTGCCAGCAGCCCAACTAGCGGAACAGATACGCAGTATTTT. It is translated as CASSPTSGTDTQYF.

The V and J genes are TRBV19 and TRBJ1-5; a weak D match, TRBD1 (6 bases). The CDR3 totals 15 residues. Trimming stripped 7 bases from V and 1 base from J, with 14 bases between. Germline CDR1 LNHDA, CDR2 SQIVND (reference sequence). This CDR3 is CASTSQGWSNQPQHF. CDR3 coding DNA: TGTGCCAGTACTTCACAGGGATGGAGCAATCAGCCCCAGCATTTT.

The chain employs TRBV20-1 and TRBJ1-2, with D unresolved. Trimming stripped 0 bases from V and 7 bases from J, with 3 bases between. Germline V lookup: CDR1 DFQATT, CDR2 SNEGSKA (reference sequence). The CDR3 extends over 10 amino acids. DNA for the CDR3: TGCAGTGCTAGAGAGACTGGCTACACCTTC. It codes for CSARETGYTF.

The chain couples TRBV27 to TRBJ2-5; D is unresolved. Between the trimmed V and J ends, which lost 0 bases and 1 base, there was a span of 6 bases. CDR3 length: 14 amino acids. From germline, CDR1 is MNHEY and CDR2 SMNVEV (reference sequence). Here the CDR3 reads CASSLSPLQETQYF. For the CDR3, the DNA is TGTGCCAGCAGTTTATCCCCCCTCCAAGAGACCCAGTACTTC.

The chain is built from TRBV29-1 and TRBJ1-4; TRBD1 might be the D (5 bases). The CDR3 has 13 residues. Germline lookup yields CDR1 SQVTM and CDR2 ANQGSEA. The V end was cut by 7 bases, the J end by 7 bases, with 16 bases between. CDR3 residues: CSARAGKIEKLFF. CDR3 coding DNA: TGCAGCGCCCGCGCAGGGAAGATTGAAAAACTGTTTTTT. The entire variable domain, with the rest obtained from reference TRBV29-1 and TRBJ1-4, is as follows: SAVISQKPSRDICQRGTSLTIQCQVDSQVTMMFWYRQQPGQSLTLIATANQGSEATYESGFVIDKFPISRPNLTFSTLTVSNMSPEDSSIYLCSARAGKIEKLFFGSGTQLSVL.

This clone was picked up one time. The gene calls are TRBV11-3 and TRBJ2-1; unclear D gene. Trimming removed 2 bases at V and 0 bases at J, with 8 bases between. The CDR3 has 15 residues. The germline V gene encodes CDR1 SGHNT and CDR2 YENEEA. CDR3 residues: CASSLSPHSYNEQFF. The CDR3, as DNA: TGTGCCAGCAGCTTAAGTCCACACTCCTACAATGAGCAGTTCTTC.

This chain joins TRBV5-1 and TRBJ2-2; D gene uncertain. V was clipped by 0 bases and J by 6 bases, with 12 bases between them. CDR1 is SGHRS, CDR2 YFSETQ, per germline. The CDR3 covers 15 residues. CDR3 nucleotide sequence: TGCGCCAGCAGCTTGGACCGGCTAGTCGCCGGGGAGCTGTTTTTT. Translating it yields CASSLDRLVAGELFF.

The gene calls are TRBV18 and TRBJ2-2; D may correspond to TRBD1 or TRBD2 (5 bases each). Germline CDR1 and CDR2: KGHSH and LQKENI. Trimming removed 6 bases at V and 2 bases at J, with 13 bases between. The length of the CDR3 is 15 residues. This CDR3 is CASSVGTANTGELFF. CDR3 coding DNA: TGTGCCAGCTCGGTTGGGACGGCTAACACCGGGGAGCTGTTTTTT.

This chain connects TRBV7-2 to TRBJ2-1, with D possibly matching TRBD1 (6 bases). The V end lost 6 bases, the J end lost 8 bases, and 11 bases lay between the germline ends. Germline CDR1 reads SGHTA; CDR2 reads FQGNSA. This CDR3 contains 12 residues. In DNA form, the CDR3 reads TGTGCCAGCAGACTAACAGGGTATGAGCAGTTCTTC. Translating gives CASRLTGYEQFF.

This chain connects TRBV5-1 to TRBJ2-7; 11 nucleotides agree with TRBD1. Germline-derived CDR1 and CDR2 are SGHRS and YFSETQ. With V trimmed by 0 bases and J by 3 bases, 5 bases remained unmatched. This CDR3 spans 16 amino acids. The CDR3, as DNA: TGCGCCAGCAGCTTGGGGACAGGGGGCCTCGGCTACGAGCAGTACTTC. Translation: CASSLGTGGLGYEQYF.

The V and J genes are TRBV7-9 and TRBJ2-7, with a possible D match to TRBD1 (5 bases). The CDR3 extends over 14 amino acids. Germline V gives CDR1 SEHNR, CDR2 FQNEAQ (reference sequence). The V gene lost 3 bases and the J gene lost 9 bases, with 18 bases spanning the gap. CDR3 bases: TGTGCCAGCAGCTTCGGCAGGGTGGGGTATTCGCAGTACTTC. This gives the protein CASSFGRVGYSQYF.

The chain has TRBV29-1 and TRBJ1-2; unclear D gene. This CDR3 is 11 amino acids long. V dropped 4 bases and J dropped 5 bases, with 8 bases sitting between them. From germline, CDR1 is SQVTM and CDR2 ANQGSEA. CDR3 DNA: TGCAGCGTTGCGGCTACTTATGGCTACACCTTC. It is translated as CSVAATYGYTF. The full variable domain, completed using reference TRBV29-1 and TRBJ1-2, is SAVISQKPSRDICQRGTSLTIQCQVDSQVTMMFWYRQQPGQSLTLIATANQGSEATYESGFVIDKFPISRPNLTFSTLTVSNMSPEDSSIYLCSVAATYGYTFGSGTRLTVV.